This is a list of T cell receptor beta chains from one sample in a study of blood T cell repertoires in COVID-19. The repertoire was sequenced with immunoSEQ multiplex PCR; TCRdb's copy has only in-frame clones and lacks some. The data show 200,000 to 250,000 clones, roughly 84% seen once. The sequencing sample was made of peripheral blood. These receptors were obtained from a woman of 80 years or more with acute or convalescent COVID-19. Each CDR3 is given with its conserved first and last residue. Each record gives: D gene, clone size, CDR3 length, V gene, J gene, CDR3 protein, CDR3 DNA. D genes are given only for firm matches. Part of the rows lack a size; the others show once, few, many or a class for expanded clones.

D gene: TRBD2; clone size: -; CDR3 length: 14; V gene: TRBV9; J gene: TRBJ2-1; CDR3 protein: CASSVGTSVNEQFF; CDR3 DNA: TGTGCCAGCAGCGTAGGGACTAGCGTCAATGAGCAGTTCTTC
D gene: TRBD2; clone size: -; CDR3 length: 20; V gene: TRBV9; J gene: TRBJ2-1; CDR3 protein: CASSVDSRGGSLSSYNEQFF; CDR3 DNA: TGTGCCAGCAGCGTAGATTCTCGCGGGGGATCCCTTAGCTCCTACAATGAGCAGTTCTTC
D gene: TRBD1; clone size: once; CDR3 length: 14; V gene: TRBV7-9; J gene: TRBJ1-1; CDR3 protein: CASSLGGQRPEAFF; CDR3 DNA: TGTGCCAGCAGCTTAGGGGGACAGCGACCTGAAGCTTTCTTT
D gene: TRBD2; clone size: -; CDR3 length: 16; V gene: TRBV24-1; J gene: TRBJ2-1; CDR3 protein: CATSEPTSGGYNEQFF; CDR3 DNA: TGTGCCACCAGTGAACCGACTAGCGGGGGATACAATGAGCAGTTCTTC
D gene: -; clone size: -; CDR3 length: 15; V gene: TRBV7-2; J gene: TRBJ1-1; CDR3 protein: CASRDRGGRDTEAFF; CDR3 DNA: TGTGCCAGCAGGGATAGAGGGGGTAGGGACACTGAAGCTTTCTTT
D gene: -; clone size: -; CDR3 length: 16; V gene: TRBV5-1; J gene: TRBJ1-3; CDR3 protein: CASSSDSPSSGNTIYF; CDR3 DNA: TGCGCCAGCAGCTCGGACAGCCCCTCCTCTGGAAACACCATATATTTT
D gene: -; clone size: once; CDR3 length: 15; V gene: TRBV5-1; J gene: TRBJ2-1; CDR3 protein: CASSTGTTTYNEQFF; CDR3 DNA: TGCGCCAGCAGCACCGGGACAACCACCTACAATGAGCAGTTCTTC
D gene: TRBD2; clone size: -; CDR3 length: 14; V gene: TRBV7-3; J gene: TRBJ2-1; CDR3 protein: CASSPGGAYNEQFF; CDR3 DNA: TGTGCCAGCAGCCCGGGGGGAGCGTACAATGAGCAGTTCTTC
D gene: -; clone size: -; CDR3 length: 13; V gene: TRBV4-3; J gene: TRBJ1-1; CDR3 protein: CASSQDQVTEAFF; CDR3 DNA: TGCGCCAGCAGCCAAGATCAGGTAACTGAAGCTTTCTTT
D gene: TRBD2; clone size: -; CDR3 length: 15; V gene: TRBV5-4; J gene: TRBJ2-5; CDR3 protein: CASSFWAGGQETQYF; CDR3 DNA: TGTGCCAGCAGCTTTTGGGCGGGGGGGCAGGAGACCCAGTACTTC
D gene: -; clone size: -; CDR3 length: 15; V gene: TRBV28; J gene: TRBJ2-5; CDR3 protein: CASGGPEDLKETQYF; CDR3 DNA: TGTGCCAGCGGCGGTCCGGAAGACCTAAAAGAGACCCAGTACTTC
D gene: TRBD1; clone size: -; CDR3 length: 14; V gene: TRBV6-5; J gene: TRBJ1-1; CDR3 protein: CASSYRDRGAEAFF; CDR3 DNA: TGTGCCAGCAGTTACCGGGACAGGGGGGCTGAAGCTTTCTTT
D gene: TRBD2; clone size: -; CDR3 length: 15; V gene: TRBV7-2; J gene: TRBJ2-3; CDR3 protein: CASSFRGGYTDTQYF; CDR3 DNA: TGTGCCAGCAGCTTTCGCGGGGGATACACAGATACGCAGTATTTT
D gene: -; clone size: -; CDR3 length: 16; V gene: TRBV3-1/TRBV3-2; J gene: TRBJ2-5; CDR3 protein: CASSPPWDSKKETQYF; CDR3 DNA: TGTGCCAGCAGCCCTCCCTGGGACTCCAAAAAAGAGACCCAGTACTTC
D gene: TRBD1; clone size: -; CDR3 length: 19; V gene: TRBV5-5; J gene: TRBJ1-1; CDR3 protein: CASRSPGTGYWGQNTEAFF; CDR3 DNA: TGTGCCAGCAGATCCCCCGGGACAGGCTATTGGGGGCAGAACACTGAAGCTTTCTTT
D gene: TRBD1; clone size: many; CDR3 length: 14; V gene: TRBV7-2; J gene: TRBJ2-7; CDR3 protein: CASSSRTGGSEQYF; CDR3 DNA: TGTGCCAGCAGCTCCCGGACAGGGGGGTCCGAGCAGTACTTC
D gene: TRBD1; clone size: -; CDR3 length: 15; V gene: TRBV6-4; J gene: TRBJ1-2; CDR3 protein: CASREQGAKDYGYTF; CDR3 DNA: TGTGCCAGCAGGGAACAGGGGGCTAAAGACTATGGCTACACCTTC
D gene: -; clone size: few; CDR3 length: 14; V gene: TRBV21-1; J gene: TRBJ1-4; CDR3 protein: CASDLTRGREKLFF; CDR3 DNA: TGTGCCAGCGACCTCACGCGGGGTCGGGAAAAACTGTTTTTT
D gene: -; clone size: -; CDR3 length: 13; V gene: TRBV30; J gene: TRBJ2-3; CDR3 protein: CAWSVKGADTQYF; CDR3 DNA: TGTGCCTGGAGTGTAAAGGGGGCAGATACGCAGTATTTT
D gene: -; clone size: -; CDR3 length: 14; V gene: TRBV7-7; J gene: TRBJ2-1; CDR3 protein: CASSPNLQGNEQFF; CDR3 DNA: TGTGCCAGCAGTCCCAACCTACAGGGAAATGAGCAGTTCTTC
D gene: TRBD1; clone size: -; CDR3 length: 15; V gene: TRBV19; J gene: TRBJ1-4; CDR3 protein: CASKGQATTNEKLFF; CDR3 DNA: TGTGCCAGTAAAGGACAGGCGACAACTAATGAAAAACTGTTTTTT
D gene: -; clone size: -; CDR3 length: 18; V gene: TRBV28; J gene: TRBJ1-6; CDR3 protein: CASSFVLLKQGRGSPLHF; CDR3 DNA: TGTGCCAGCAGTTTTGTGCTATTGAAACAGGGCCGGGGTTCACCCCTCCACTTT
D gene: -; clone size: -; CDR3 length: 14; V gene: TRBV29-1; J gene: TRBJ1-1; CDR3 protein: CSVVGRVSDTEAFF; CDR3 DNA: TGCAGCGTGGTAGGCAGGGTTAGTGACACTGAAGCTTTCTTT
D gene: TRBD1; clone size: -; CDR3 length: 16; V gene: TRBV27; J gene: TRBJ2-7; CDR3 protein: CASSLSLGQGAVEQYF; CDR3 DNA: TGTGCCAGCAGTTTATCGTTGGGACAGGGGGCTGTGGAGCAGTACTTC
D gene: -; clone size: -; CDR3 length: 13; V gene: TRBV19; J gene: TRBJ2-2; CDR3 protein: CASSIAAIGELFF; CDR3 DNA: TGTGCCAGTAGTATAGCCGCGATCGGGGAGCTGTTTTTT
D gene: -; clone size: -; CDR3 length: 18; V gene: TRBV5-8; J gene: TRBJ2-1; CDR3 protein: CASSFIRDTRFSYNEQFF; CDR3 DNA: TGTGCCAGCAGTTTTATCCGGGACACAAGATTCTCCTACAATGAGCAGTTCTTC
D gene: -; clone size: few; CDR3 length: 16; V gene: TRBV7-2; J gene: TRBJ2-1; CDR3 protein: CASSLDLASSYNEQFF; CDR3 DNA: TGTGCCAGCAGCTTAGATCTAGCGAGCTCCTACAATGAGCAGTTCTTC
D gene: -; clone size: once; CDR3 length: 14; V gene: TRBV27; J gene: TRBJ1-4; CDR3 protein: CASSAAGANEKLFF; CDR3 DNA: TGTGCCAGCAGTGCCGCAGGCGCTAATGAAAAACTGTTTTTT
D gene: TRBD1; clone size: -; CDR3 length: 16; V gene: TRBV18; J gene: TRBJ1-6; CDR3 protein: CASSPTLGTAASPLHF; CDR3 DNA: TGTGCCAGCTCACCAACATTAGGGACAGCCGCCTCACCCCTCCACTTT
D gene: TRBD1; clone size: -; CDR3 length: 13; V gene: TRBV7-9; J gene: TRBJ1-1; CDR3 protein: CASSLQGETEAFF; CDR3 DNA: TGTGCCAGCAGCTTACAGGGGGAGACTGAAGCTTTCTTT
D gene: -; clone size: -; CDR3 length: 15; V gene: TRBV3-1/TRBV3-2; J gene: TRBJ1-1; CDR3 protein: CASSQGGGRGTEAFF; CDR3 DNA: TGTGCCAGCAGCCAAGGCGGGGGCCGTGGTACTGAAGCTTTCTTT
D gene: -; clone size: -; CDR3 length: 15; V gene: TRBV19; J gene: TRBJ1-3; CDR3 protein: CASSTTGGLGNTIYF; CDR3 DNA: TGTGCCAGTAGTACGACCGGGGGACTTGGAAACACCATATATTTT
D gene: TRBD1; clone size: -; CDR3 length: 15; V gene: TRBV6-5; J gene: TRBJ1-1; CDR3 protein: CASRSTGTGWTEAFF; CDR3 DNA: TGTGCCAGCAGGTCCACCGGGACAGGGTGGACTGAAGCTTTCTTT
D gene: -; clone size: -; CDR3 length: 16; V gene: TRBV6-5; J gene: TRBJ2-1; CDR3 protein: CASSYRLELGMNEQFF; CDR3 DNA: TGTGCCAGCAGTTACCGCTTGGAACTAGGGATGAATGAGCAGTTCTTC
D gene: -; clone size: -; CDR3 length: 11; V gene: TRBV29-1; J gene: TRBJ2-3; CDR3 protein: CSVHRTDTQYF; CDR3 DNA: TGCAGCGTCCATCGCACAGATACGCAGTATTTT
D gene: -; clone size: -; CDR3 length: 15; V gene: TRBV10-3; J gene: TRBJ2-3; CDR3 protein: CAISDGLTSTDTQYF; CDR3 DNA: TGTGCCATCAGTGATGGACTAACAAGCACAGATACGCAGTATTTT
D gene: -; clone size: -; CDR3 length: 12; V gene: TRBV12-3/TRBV12-4; J gene: TRBJ1-6; CDR3 protein: CASSPQGKILHF; CDR3 DNA: TGTGCCAGCAGTCCTCAGGGCAAAATCCTCCACTTT
D gene: TRBD1; clone size: once; CDR3 length: 15; V gene: TRBV7-2; J gene: TRBJ1-5; CDR3 protein: CASKTGGGRTQPQHF; CDR3 DNA: TGTGCCAGTAAGACAGGGGGCGGAAGAACTCAGCCCCAGCATTTT
D gene: -; clone size: -; CDR3 length: 14; V gene: TRBV19; J gene: TRBJ1-2; CDR3 protein: CASSPQGNSYGYTF; CDR3 DNA: TGTGCCAGTAGTCCCCAGGGGAACAGCTATGGCTACACCTTC
D gene: TRBD2; clone size: -; CDR3 length: 18; V gene: TRBV25-1; J gene: TRBJ2-1; CDR3 protein: CASSRRLGLAGGYNEQFF; CDR3 DNA: TGTGCCAGCAGTCGACGACTGGGACTAGCGGGGGGGTACAATGAGCAGTTCTTC
D gene: -; clone size: -; CDR3 length: 13; V gene: TRBV3-1/TRBV3-2; J gene: TRBJ1-1; CDR3 protein: CASSLLRYTEAFF; CDR3 DNA: TGTGCCAGCAGTCTACTTAGATACACTGAAGCTTTCTTT
D gene: -; clone size: -; CDR3 length: 11; V gene: TRBV6-5; J gene: TRBJ1-2; CDR3 protein: CASRELYGYTF; CDR3 DNA: TGTGCCAGTCGGGAGCTCTATGGCTACACCTTC
D gene: -; clone size: -; CDR3 length: 12; V gene: TRBV28; J gene: TRBJ1-6; CDR3 protein: CASSLSLSPLHF; CDR3 DNA: TGTGCCAGCAGTTTGTCACTTTCACCCCTCCACTTT
D gene: TRBD1; clone size: -; CDR3 length: 14; V gene: TRBV18; J gene: TRBJ1-2; CDR3 protein: CASSPRAGGFGYTF; CDR3 DNA: TGTGCCAGCTCACCGCGTGCAGGGGGCTTTGGCTACACCTTC
D gene: TRBD1; clone size: -; CDR3 length: 12; V gene: TRBV6-2/TRBV6-3; J gene: TRBJ1-6; CDR3 protein: CASSPAGTGSHF; CDR3 DNA: TGTGCCAGCAGTCCAGCAGGGACAGGGTCCCACTTT
D gene: -; clone size: -; CDR3 length: 13; V gene: TRBV5-1; J gene: TRBJ2-5; CDR3 protein: CASSLVAQETQYF; CDR3 DNA: TGCGCCAGCAGCTTGGTGGCACAAGAGACCCAGTACTTC
D gene: TRBD2; clone size: -; CDR3 length: 14; V gene: TRBV5-6; J gene: TRBJ2-3; CDR3 protein: CASSLDSGADTQYF; CDR3 DNA: TGTGCCAGCAGCTTGGATAGCGGGGCAGATACGCAGTATTTT
D gene: -; clone size: -; CDR3 length: 14; V gene: TRBV7-9; J gene: TRBJ1-6; CDR3 protein: CASTPGGHNSPLHF; CDR3 DNA: TGTGCCAGCACCCCGGGGGGGCATAATTCACCCCTCCACTTT
D gene: -; clone size: once; CDR3 length: 14; V gene: TRBV5-4; J gene: TRBJ1-1; CDR3 protein: CASSLARGSGEAFF; CDR3 DNA: TGTGCCAGCAGCTTGGCCAGGGGCAGTGGTGAAGCTTTCTTT
D gene: -; clone size: -; CDR3 length: 12; V gene: TRBV7-9; J gene: TRBJ1-3; CDR3 protein: CASTNMGNTIYF; CDR3 DNA: TGTGCCAGCACCAATATGGGAAACACCATATATTTT
D gene: -; clone size: -; CDR3 length: 14; V gene: TRBV7-2; J gene: TRBJ1-1; CDR3 protein: CASSFGVLNTEAFF; CDR3 DNA: TGTGCCAGCAGCTTCGGGGTTTTGAACACTGAAGCTTTCTTT
D gene: TRBD1; clone size: -; CDR3 length: 16; V gene: TRBV7-6; J gene: TRBJ2-3; CDR3 protein: CASSAGGGTGSDTQYF; CDR3 DNA: TGTGCCAGCAGCGCTGGGGGCGGGACAGGGTCAGATACGCAGTATTTT
D gene: TRBD1; clone size: -; CDR3 length: 14; V gene: TRBV2; J gene: TRBJ1-5; CDR3 protein: CASSRDRGEQPQHF; CDR3 DNA: TGTGCCAGCAGCCGGGACAGGGGTGAGCAGCCCCAGCATTTT
D gene: TRBD1; clone size: -; CDR3 length: 13; V gene: TRBV6-5; J gene: TRBJ1-2; CDR3 protein: CASTLDRNYGYTF; CDR3 DNA: TGTGCCAGCACTTTGGACAGGAACTATGGCTACACCTTC
D gene: TRBD2; clone size: -; CDR3 length: 15; V gene: TRBV7-2; J gene: TRBJ2-2; CDR3 protein: CASSSLGGFTGELFF; CDR3 DNA: TGTGCCAGCAGCAGTCTCGGGGGGTTCACCGGGGAGCTGTTTTTT
D gene: -; clone size: -; CDR3 length: 14; V gene: TRBV4-1; J gene: TRBJ1-1; CDR3 protein: CASSRWGQNTEAFF; CDR3 DNA: TGCGCCAGCAGCCGGTGGGGACAGAACACTGAAGCTTTCTTT
D gene: -; clone size: -; CDR3 length: 14; V gene: TRBV7-3; J gene: TRBJ1-2; CDR3 protein: CASSPDNTNYGYTF; CDR3 DNA: TGTGCCAGCAGTCCGGACAATACTAACTATGGCTACACCTTC
D gene: -; clone size: -; CDR3 length: 17; V gene: TRBV7-2; J gene: TRBJ2-5; CDR3 protein: CASSPGTFLGGEETQYF; CDR3 DNA: TGTGCCAGCAGCCCCGGGACATTCCTGGGGGGGGAGGAGACCCAGTACTTC
D gene: -; clone size: -; CDR3 length: 13; V gene: TRBV6-5; J gene: TRBJ1-1; CDR3 protein: CASRQGMNTEAFF; CDR3 DNA: TGTGCCAGCAGACAGGGTATGAACACTGAAGCTTTCTTT
D gene: -; clone size: -; CDR3 length: 14; V gene: TRBV7-8; J gene: TRBJ1-2; CDR3 protein: CASSLGGRDHGYTF; CDR3 DNA: TGTGCCAGCAGCTTAGGAGGCAGGGATCACGGCTACACCTTC